This TCR beta chain originates from a study of Tregs in tolerant kidney transplant recipients (dated by TCRdb to about 2019). In terms of the full investigation: The transplants used related donors with nonmyeloablative bone marrow transplantation, and mixed chimerism in the human trials was transient. TCRbeta sequencing was used in the study to identify donor-specific regulatory T cells before combined kidney and bone marrow transplantation, and the identified cells were then tracked after transplant.

Genomic DNA was extracted from sorted cells with the QIAGEN DNeasy Blood and Tissue Kit for TCRbeta CDR3 sequencing. High-throughput TCRbeta CDR3 sequencing was carried out commercially through immunoSEQ, with PCR amplification with bias correction and internal controls included. Under the source paper's analysis protocol: A unique productive TCRbeta sequence was defined by the CDR3 nucleotide sequence when primers matched, and otherwise by the CDR3 amino acid sequence together with the Vbeta and Jbeta genes. To correct for sorting error, sequences found in more than one sorted population at a frequency ratio of 2:1 or less were discarded, and the remaining shared sequences were assigned to the population with the higher frequency. Donor-reactive sequences were defined as at least 5-fold expanded in CFSE-low cells versus unstimulated cells, with frequency of at least 0.01% in CFSE-low cells. Jensen-Shannon divergence calculated on the top 100 TCRbeta sequences ranked by frequency was used to measure repertoire divergence. For samples with multiple sequencing runs, sorting error was corrected separately for each run before the runs were pooled. TCRdb limited this immuneACCESS table to in-frame rearrangements with V and J called. A share of clones is missing; checked studies link under half to unresolved V genes, and the rest is unexplained. The DNA gave D and trimming, while V, J and clone size come from that table. Recorded for this sample are approximately 69,000 clones; around nine tenths of them occurred a single time. The top ten hold around 0.4% of the sample.

The label giving this sample's time point can be read as: blood sample drawn before combined kidney and bone marrow transplant. Unstimulated Tregs (CD4+CD25+CD127-), CD4+ non-Tregs (CD4+CD25-), CD4 and CD8 cells were FACS-sorted from thawed PBMCs. Patients were 4 combined kidney and bone marrow transplant recipients from the ITN036ST trial, and only these trial subjects had samples available. Healthy control blood was separated into PBMCs by Ficoll density gradient and cryopreserved, and patient PBMCs were collected both before and after transplant. What the research found in general, with its limitations: Because the PCR primers were changed over time for some patients, nucleotide-level comparison could not be performed across the samples from those patients. The most biologically relevant and donor-specific TCRbeta repertoire appeared to be identified by expanding Tregs with activated donor B cells. Biological reproducibility was not directly assessed, although technical replication error appeared to be minimal. In tolerant patients, donor-specific Tregs expanded more than Tregs overall, which suggests antigen-driven rather than nonspecific expansion. The study was limited by small patient numbers, and the findings need validation in larger populations and under other immunosuppression protocols.

As concerns this clone: Its binding antigen is unknown. The input lacks base qualities; no much larger clone sits a single base away.

The TCR sequence derives from a human donor who received a combined kidney and bone marrow transplant. The material was CD4+ T cells from blood, obtained before the transplant.

The encoded CDR3 is CASSPEGTSGQETQYF. The DNA sequence reads TGTGCCAGCAGCCCCGAGGGTACTAGCGGGCAAGAGACCCAGTACTTC. The V and J segments used are TRBV7-9 and TRBJ2-5; 9 bases in the junction line up with TRBD2. Based on the germline V gene (reference sequence), the CDR1 and CDR2 sequences are SEHNR and FQNEAQ. Relative to germline, V is missing 5 bases and J is missing 2 bases, with 9 bases of the junction outside any gene match. The CDR3 goes from the cysteine to the phenylalanine over 16 residues. This entry keeps only the CDR3 DNA: 48 bases, framed from base 1.